This T cell receptor beta chain was sequenced for a study of cytomegalovirus exposure and HLA in healthy donors. Study overall: Inside one of the first data releases sat around 77 million unique TCRs taken from HLA-typed donors. The study placed roughly four fifths of its 350 to 400 genotyped donors in the Caucasian-associated ancestry cluster. Study-wide results and limits: In an earlier analysis, about 87% or about 30%: the productive usage of most TCR beta V segments.

13 Jbeta primers and 60 Vbeta primers were used for the PCR. Here immunoSEQ multiplex PCR was the method, and the copy in TCRdb shows in-frame clones only, minus some. The table has roughly 200,000 clones, about 10% seen once. This CDR3 is 13 amino acids long. V was cut by 3 bases and J by 7 bases, with 13 bases left in between. Per the germline V gene, CDR1 is SEHNR and CDR2 is FQNEAQ (reference sequence). Unrecorded immune exposures were likely, despite nominal health at sampling. The table lists this clone with a count of one. The antigen is unknown. This receptor was identified in a woman in her twenties or thirties in good health and CMV-seropositive. The sequenced sample was PBMCs. This sequence joins TRBV7-9 and TRBJ2-7, with TRBD2 as a possible D gene (5 bases). The CDR3 loop reads CASSFGPRGEQYF. The CDR3 DNA is TGTGCCAGCAGCTTCGGACCCAGAGGGGAGCAGTACTTC.